This TCR beta chain was retrieved from a study of cytotoxic CD8 clonotypes in ibrutinib-treated CLL. Broader study findings: Clonality, elevated at ibrutinib response, dropped back toward baseline at progression. Sample timing was unmatched between remission and later-progressing patients; lymph nodes unstudied.

The method was immunoSEQ multiplex PCR; TCRdb's version includes in-frame clones alone and lacks a portion of them. This sample has around 310,000 clones, with about 77% found just once. For this clone: Antigen unknown.

The V gene lost 7 bases and the J gene lost 0 bases, with 16 bases spanning the gap. CDR3 length: 16 residues. Germline CDR1 MDHEN, CDR2 SYDVKM. This receptor was obtained from a human donor with chronic lymphocytic leukemia. This sequence joins TRBV28 and TRBJ2-1; D unresolved. The source material was PBMCs, sampled before ibrutinib treatment. CDR3 coding DNA: TGTGCCAGCACCATACGGACGTATAGCTCCTACAATGAGCAGTTCTTC. This gives the protein CASTIRTYSSYNEQFF.